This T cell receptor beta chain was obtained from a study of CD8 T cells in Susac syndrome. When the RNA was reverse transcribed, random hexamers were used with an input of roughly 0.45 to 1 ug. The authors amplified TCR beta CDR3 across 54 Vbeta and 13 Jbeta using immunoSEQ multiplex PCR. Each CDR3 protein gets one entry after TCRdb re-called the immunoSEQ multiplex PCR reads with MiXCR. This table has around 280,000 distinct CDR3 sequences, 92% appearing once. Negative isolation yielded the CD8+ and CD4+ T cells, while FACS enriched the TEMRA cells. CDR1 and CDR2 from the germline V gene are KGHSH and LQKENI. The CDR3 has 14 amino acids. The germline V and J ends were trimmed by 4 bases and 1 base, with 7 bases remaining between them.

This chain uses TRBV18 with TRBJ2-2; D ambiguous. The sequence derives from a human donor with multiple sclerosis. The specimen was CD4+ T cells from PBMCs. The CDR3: CASSRVGNTGELFF. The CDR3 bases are TGTGCCAGCTCACGGGTCGGGAACACCGGGGAGCTGTTTTTT. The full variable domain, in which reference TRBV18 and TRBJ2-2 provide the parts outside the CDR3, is NAGVMQNPRHLVRRRGQEARLRCSPMKGHSHVYWYRQLPEEGLKFMVYLQKENIIDESGMPKERFSAEFPKEGPSILRIQQVVRGDSAAYFCASSRVGNTGELFFGEGSRLTVL.